This T cell receptor beta chain came from a study of T cells after yellow fever vaccination. Background on the study: Some fractions had low cell numbers, and these were prepared with SMART-Seq v4 Ultra Low Input. Study-level findings and limits: Almost all vaccine-responding clonotypes could not be detected on day 0 in sorted memory subsets. Contaminating bulk clonotypes could be abundant in FACS-sorted repertoires.

TCRdb re-called the 5' RACE reads with MiXCR, one entry per CDR3 protein. The top ten clones hold about 1.6% of a sample with approximately 15,000 distinct CDR3 sequences, 7.3% of them seen once. The sample holds many counts of this clonotype. Germline V gene data show CDR1 as LNHDA and CDR2 as SQIVND (reference sequence). The CDR3 is 15 amino acids. V gave up 5 bases and J gave up 3 bases, with 11 bases separating them. The sequence was obtained from a man between 18 and 29 years old who received the YFV17D yellow fever vaccine. This chain joins TRBV19 and TRBJ2-6; D call uncertain. Here the sequenced sample was PBMCs, either bulk or a sorted T-cell subset (CD4+, CD8+, memory, or dextramer-sorted; not recorded which), taken on the day of the yellow fever booster vaccination. The CDR3, as DNA: TGTGCCAGTAGTCGTTTGCCAGGTGGGGCCAACGTCCTGACTTTC. Protein: CASSRLPGGANVLTF.